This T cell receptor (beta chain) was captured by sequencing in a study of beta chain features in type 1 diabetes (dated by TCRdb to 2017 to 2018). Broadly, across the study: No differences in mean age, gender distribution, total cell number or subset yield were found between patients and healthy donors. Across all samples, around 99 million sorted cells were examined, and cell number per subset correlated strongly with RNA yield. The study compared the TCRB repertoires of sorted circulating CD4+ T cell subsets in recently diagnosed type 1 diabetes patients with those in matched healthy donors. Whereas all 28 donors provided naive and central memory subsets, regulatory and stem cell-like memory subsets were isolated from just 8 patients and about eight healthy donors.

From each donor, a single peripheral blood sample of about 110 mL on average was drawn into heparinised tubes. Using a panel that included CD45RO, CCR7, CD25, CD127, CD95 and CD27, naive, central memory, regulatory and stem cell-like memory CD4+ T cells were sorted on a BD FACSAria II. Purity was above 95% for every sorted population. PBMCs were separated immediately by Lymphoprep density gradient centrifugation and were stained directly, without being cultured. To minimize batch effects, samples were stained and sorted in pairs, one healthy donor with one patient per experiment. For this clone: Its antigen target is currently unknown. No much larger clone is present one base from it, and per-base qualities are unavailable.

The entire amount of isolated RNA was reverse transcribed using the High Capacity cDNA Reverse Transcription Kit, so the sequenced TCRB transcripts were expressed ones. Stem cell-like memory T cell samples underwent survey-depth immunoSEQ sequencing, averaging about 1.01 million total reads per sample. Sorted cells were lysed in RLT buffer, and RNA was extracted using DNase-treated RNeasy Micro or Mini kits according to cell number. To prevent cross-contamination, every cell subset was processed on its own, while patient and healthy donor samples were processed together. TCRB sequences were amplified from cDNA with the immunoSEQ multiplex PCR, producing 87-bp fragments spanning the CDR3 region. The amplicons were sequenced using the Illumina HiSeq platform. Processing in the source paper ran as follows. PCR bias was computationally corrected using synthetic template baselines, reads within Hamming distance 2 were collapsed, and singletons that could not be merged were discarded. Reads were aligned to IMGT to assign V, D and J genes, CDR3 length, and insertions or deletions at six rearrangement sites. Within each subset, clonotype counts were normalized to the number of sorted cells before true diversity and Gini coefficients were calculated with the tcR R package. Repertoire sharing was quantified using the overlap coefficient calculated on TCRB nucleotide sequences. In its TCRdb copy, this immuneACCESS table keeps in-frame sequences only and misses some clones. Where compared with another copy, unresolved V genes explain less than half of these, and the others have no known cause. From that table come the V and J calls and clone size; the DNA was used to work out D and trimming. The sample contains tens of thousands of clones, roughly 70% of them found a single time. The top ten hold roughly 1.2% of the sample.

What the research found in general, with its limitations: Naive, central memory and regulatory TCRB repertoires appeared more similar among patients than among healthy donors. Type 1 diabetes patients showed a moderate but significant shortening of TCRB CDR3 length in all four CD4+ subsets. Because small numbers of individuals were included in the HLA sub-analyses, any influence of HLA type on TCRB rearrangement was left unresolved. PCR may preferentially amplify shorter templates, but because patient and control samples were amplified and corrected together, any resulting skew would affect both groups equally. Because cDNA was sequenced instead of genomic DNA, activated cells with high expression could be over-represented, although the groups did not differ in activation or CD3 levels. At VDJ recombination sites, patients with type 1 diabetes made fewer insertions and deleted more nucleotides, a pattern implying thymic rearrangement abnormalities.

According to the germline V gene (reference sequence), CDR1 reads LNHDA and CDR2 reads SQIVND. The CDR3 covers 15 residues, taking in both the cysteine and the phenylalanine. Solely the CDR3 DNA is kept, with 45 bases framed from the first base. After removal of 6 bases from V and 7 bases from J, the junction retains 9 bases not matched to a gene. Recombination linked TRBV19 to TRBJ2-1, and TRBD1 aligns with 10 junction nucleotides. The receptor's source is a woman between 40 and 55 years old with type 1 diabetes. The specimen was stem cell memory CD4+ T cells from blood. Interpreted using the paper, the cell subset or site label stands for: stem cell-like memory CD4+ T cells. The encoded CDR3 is CASSKAGQGMNEQFF. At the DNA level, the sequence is TGTGCCAGTAGCAAGGCGGGACAGGGGATGAATGAGCAGTTCTTC.